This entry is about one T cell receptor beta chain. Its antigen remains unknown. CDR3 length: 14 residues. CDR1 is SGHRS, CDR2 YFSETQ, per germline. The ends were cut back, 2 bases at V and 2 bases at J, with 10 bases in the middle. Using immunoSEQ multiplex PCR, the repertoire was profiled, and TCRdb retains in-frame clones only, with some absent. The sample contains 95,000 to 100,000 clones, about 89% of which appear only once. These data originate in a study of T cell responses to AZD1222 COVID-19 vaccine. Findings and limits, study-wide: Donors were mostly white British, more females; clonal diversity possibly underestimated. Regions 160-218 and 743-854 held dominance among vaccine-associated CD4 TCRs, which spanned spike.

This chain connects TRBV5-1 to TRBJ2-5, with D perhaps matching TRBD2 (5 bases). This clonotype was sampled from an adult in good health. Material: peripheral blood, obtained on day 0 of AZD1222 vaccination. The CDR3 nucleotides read TGCGCCAGCAGCTTAACCGGGATTCAAGAGACCCAGTACTTC. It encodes CASSLTGIQETQYF.